The sequence of this TCR beta chain was determined in a study of long-term antiretroviral therapy in people with HIV. V lost 2 bases and J 3 bases, leaving 9 bases between the germline ends. The CDR3 length is 13 residues. Germline V gene data show CDR1 as SGHNT and CDR2 as YYREEE (reference sequence). The assay used was immunoSEQ (version v3.0), run at survey level. The data were produced by immunoSEQ multiplex PCR, yet TCRdb's version contains in-frame clones alone and is incomplete. The sample has 17,000 or so clones; more than 80% are singletons. The sequence was collected from a man aged 45-65 years with HIV. The genes are TRBV5-4 and TRBJ2-7, with TRBD2 as a possible D gene (5 bases). The sequencing used unsorted PBMCs, collected 4.2 years after starting antiretroviral therapy. As DNA, the CDR3 is TGTGCCAGCAGCTTCCCTACTAGCTACGAGCAGTACTTC. Translation gives CASSFPTSYEQYF.